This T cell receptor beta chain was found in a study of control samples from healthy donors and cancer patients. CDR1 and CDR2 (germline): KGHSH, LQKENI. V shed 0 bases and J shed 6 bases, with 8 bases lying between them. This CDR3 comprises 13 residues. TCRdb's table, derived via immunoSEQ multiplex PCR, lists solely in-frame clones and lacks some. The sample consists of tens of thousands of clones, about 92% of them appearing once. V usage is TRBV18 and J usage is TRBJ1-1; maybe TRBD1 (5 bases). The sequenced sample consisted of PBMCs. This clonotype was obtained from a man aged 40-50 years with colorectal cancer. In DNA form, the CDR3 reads TGTGCCAGCTCACCACCGCGAGGGGCTGAAGCTTTCTTT. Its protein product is CASSPPRGAEAFF. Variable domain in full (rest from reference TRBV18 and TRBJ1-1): NAGVMQNPRHLVRRRGQEARLRCSPMKGHSHVYWYRQLPEEGLKFMVYLQKENIIDESGMPKERFSAEFPKEGPSILRIQQVVRGDSAAYFCASSPPRGAEAFFGQGTRLTVV.